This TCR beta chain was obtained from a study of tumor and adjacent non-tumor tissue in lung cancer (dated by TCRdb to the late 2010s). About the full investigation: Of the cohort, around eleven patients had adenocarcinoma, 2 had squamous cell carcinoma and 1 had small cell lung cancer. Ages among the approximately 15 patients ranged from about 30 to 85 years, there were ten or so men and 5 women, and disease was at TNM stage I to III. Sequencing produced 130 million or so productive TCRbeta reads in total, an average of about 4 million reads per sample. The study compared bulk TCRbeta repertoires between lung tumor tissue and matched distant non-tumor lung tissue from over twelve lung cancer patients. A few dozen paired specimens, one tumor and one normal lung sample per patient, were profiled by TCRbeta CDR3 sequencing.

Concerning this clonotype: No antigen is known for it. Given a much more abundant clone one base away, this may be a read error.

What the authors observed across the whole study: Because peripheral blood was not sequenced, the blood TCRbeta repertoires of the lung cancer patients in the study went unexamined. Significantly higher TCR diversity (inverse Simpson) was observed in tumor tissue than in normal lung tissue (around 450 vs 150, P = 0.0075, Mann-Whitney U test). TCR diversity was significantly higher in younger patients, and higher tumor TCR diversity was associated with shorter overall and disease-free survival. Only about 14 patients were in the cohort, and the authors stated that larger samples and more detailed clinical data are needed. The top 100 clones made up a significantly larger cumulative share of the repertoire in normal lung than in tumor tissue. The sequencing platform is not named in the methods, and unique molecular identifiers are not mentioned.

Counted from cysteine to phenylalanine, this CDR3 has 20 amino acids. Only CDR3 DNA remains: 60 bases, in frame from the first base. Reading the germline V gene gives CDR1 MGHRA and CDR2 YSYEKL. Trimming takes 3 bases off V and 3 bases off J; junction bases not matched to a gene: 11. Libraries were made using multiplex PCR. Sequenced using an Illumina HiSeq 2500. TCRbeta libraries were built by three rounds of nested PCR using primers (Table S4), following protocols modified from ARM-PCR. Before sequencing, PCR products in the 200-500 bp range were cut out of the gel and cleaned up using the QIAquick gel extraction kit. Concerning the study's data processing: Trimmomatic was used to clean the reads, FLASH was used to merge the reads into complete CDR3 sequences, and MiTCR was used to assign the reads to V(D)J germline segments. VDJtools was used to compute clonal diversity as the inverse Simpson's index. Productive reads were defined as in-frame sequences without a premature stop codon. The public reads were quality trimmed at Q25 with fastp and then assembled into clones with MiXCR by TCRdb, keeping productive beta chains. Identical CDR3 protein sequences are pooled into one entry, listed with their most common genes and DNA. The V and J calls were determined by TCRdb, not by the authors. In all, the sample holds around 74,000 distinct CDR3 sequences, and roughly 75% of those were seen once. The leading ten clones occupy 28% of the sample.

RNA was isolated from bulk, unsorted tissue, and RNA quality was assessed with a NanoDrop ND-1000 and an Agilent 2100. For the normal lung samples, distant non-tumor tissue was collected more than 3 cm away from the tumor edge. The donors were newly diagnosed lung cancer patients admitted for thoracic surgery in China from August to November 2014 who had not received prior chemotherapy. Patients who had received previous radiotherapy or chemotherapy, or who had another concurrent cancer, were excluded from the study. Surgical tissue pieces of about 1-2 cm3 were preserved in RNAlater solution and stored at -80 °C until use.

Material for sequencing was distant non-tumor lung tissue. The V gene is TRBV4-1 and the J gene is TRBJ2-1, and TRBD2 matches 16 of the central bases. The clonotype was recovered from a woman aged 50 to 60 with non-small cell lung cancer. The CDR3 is CASSHAPGLAGGPGYNEQFF. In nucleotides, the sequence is TGCGCCAGCAGCCATGCACCGGGACTAGCGGGAGGGCCTGGCTACAATGAGCAGTTCTTC.